The 21 T cell receptor beta chains given below trace back to one sample, sequenced in a study of T-cell reconstitution after alpha-beta-depleted transplantation in children. Using unique molecular identifiers, the investigators prepared the TCRbeta library. TCRdb analysed the PCR reads with MiXCR anew, one entry per CDR3 protein. Here the sample spans 200,000 to 250,000 distinct CDR3 sequences, 7.5% to 9.5% being singletons. Source: PBMCs, mostly from graft donor cells, taken 180 days after TCRalphabeta/CD19-depleted stem cell transplant. The receptors shown here come from a male patient aged 5 to 17 who had a stem cell transplant for acute lymphoblastic leukemia, so the T cells may come from the graft donor.

This chain links TRBV7-6 with TRBJ2-3, with 7 bases identical to TRBD1. This CDR3 comprises 20 residues. Germline loops: CDR1 SGHVS, CDR2 FNYEAQ. V gave up 0 bases and J gave up 0 bases; unmatched junction bases: 15. The DNA for the CDR3 is TGTGCCAGCAGCTTAGCACAGGGGACCGGGCTGGTTCTTAGCACAGATACGCAGTATTTT. This sequence encodes CASSLAQGTGLVLSTDTQYF.

This clonotype was seen many times. The chain carries TRBV10-3 and TRBJ1-4; 7 bases line up with TRBD1. This CDR3 is built from 13 residues. Losses at the gene ends were 10 bases for V and 0 bases for J; bases not matched to a gene: 2. Per the germline V gene, CDR1 is ENHRY and CDR2 is SYGVKD. CDR3 nucleotide sequence: TGTGCCACCCAGGGGGCAACTAATGAAAAACTGTTTTTT. This translates into CATQGATNEKLFF.

This clonotype has a count of ten or more. The genes are TRBV20-1 and TRBJ2-7; D tentatively fits TRBD1 or TRBD2 (5 bases each). V gave up 0 bases and J gave up 3 bases, with 12 bases separating them. Germline lookup yields CDR1 DFQATT and CDR2 SNEGSKA (reference sequence). This CDR3 has 14 residues. CDR3 region: CSARDRRGLYEQYF. CDR3 nucleotide sequence: TGCAGTGCTAGAGATCGACGGGGCCTCTACGAGCAGTACTTC.

This clonotype has a count of ten or more. The chain employs TRBV12-3 or TRBV12-4 and TRBJ2-1; D is uncertain. The CDR3 is made up of 14 amino acids. The V end lost 4 bases, the J end lost 0 bases, and 7 bases lay between the germline ends. CDR3 sequence reads: CASSYESSYNEQFF. The CDR3 nucleotides read TGTGCCAGCAGTTATGAGAGCTCCTACAATGAGCAGTTCTTC.

In this sample, this clonotype turned up many times. The chain links TRBV10-3 to TRBJ1-1; D perhaps matches TRBD1 (5 bases). Trimming cost V 8 bases and J 4 bases, with 11 bases left between them. Germline V gives CDR1 ENHRY, CDR2 SYGVKD. The CDR3 runs 12 residues. The CDR3 loop reads CAILAGGTEAFF. The CDR3 DNA reads as TGTGCCATCTTGGCCGGGGGCACTGAAGCTTTCTTT.

There are many counts of this clonotype. This rearrangement joins TRBV7-6 to TRBJ2-5, with 11 bases aligning to TRBD1. Per the germline V gene, CDR1 is SGHVS and CDR2 is FNYEAQ. Germline trimming cut 5 bases from V and 1 base from J; bases unmatched to any gene: 12. CDR3 length: 18 residues. The CDR3 reads CASSLRDRGKEGQETQYF. CDR3 bases: TGTGCCAGCAGCCTCCGGGACAGGGGGAAGGAAGGCCAAGAGACCCAGTACTTC.

This clonotype was seen ten or more times. This chain links TRBV28 with TRBJ2-5; D is unclear. The CDR3 has 11 residues. Deletions cut 6 bases from V and 0 bases from J, with 2 bases between. Germline loops: CDR1 MDHEN, CDR2 SYDVKM. DNA of the CDR3: TGTGCCAGCAGACACCAAGAGACCCAGTACTTC. This translates into CASRHQETQYF.

This clonotype was picked up many times. The chain joins TRBV24-1 to TRBJ2-3; 7 nucleotides match TRBD2. The trim removed 3 bases at V and 5 bases at J, leaving 4 bases unmatched. The CDR3 runs 14 residues. Germline V gene data show CDR1 as KGHDR and CDR2 as SFDVKD. CDR3 nucleotides: TGTGCCACCAGTGATCCGGCGGGGGTAGATACGCAGTATTTT. Translating it yields CATSDPAGVDTQYF.

The sample holds many counts of this clonotype. The chain carries TRBV29-1 and TRBJ2-7, with TRBD1 matching over 10 bases. J lost 5 bases, V lost 7 bases, and 11 bases had no gene match. Germline V lookup: CDR1 SQVTM, CDR2 ANQGSEA. The CDR3 sequence is 14 residues long. The chain's CDR3 is CSARPGTGDDEQYF. In nucleotides, the CDR3 is TGCAGCGCGAGGCCGGGGACAGGGGACGACGAGCAGTACTTC.

This clonotype was seen many times. The chain joins TRBV4-1 to TRBJ2-2; 10 positions match TRBD2. There are 18 residues in the CDR3. Germline values: CDR1 MGHRA, CDR2 YSYEKL. V was pared by 1 base and J by 1 base, with 6 bases of the junction left unmatched. The CDR3 DNA reads TGCGCCAGCAGCCAAGGTAGCGGGAGGACTCTGAACACCGGGGAGCTGTTTTTT. It encodes CASSQGSGRTLNTGELFF.

This clonotype was recorded many times. The chain is built from TRBV6-5 and TRBJ2-3, with unresolved D. V was clipped by 4 bases and J by 2 bases, with 10 bases between them. Germline assignment: CDR1 MNHEY and CDR2 SVGAGI. The CDR3 has 14 amino acids. Here the CDR3 reads CASSSRSPTDTQYF. The CDR3 DNA reads TGTGCCAGCAGTTCCCGCAGCCCCACAGATACGCAGTATTTT.

This clonotype was seen at least ten times. The genes are TRBV6-5 and TRBJ1-2, with D possibly being TRBD1 (6 bases). Trimming pared 6 bases from V and 3 bases from J, leaving 23 bases between. Germline loops: CDR1 MNHEY, CDR2 SVGAGI. The CDR3 loop spans 17 amino acids. The CDR3 nucleotides read TGTGCCAGCAGCAACGACCGGCGGACAGCGGCCGACTATGGCTACACCTTC. This codes for CASSNDRRTAADYGYTF.

In this sample, this clonotype turned up many times. This rearrangement joins TRBV24-1 to TRBJ2-1, with TRBD1 matching 7 bases. CDR3 length: 14 amino acids. CDR1 and CDR2 (germline): KGHDR, SFDVKD. The J segment lost 0 bases and the V segment lost 12 bases, leaving 7 bases of the junction unmatched. The CDR3 loop is CAGTRQGSYNEQFF. The CDR3 DNA is TGTGCCGGGACGAGACAGGGCTCCTACAATGAGCAGTTCTTC.

As concerns this clonotype: A single base separates this from a much larger clone, so it may be a read error. The V call is TRBV7-9, the J call TRBJ2-3; the D call may be TRBD1 or TRBD2 (5 bases each). Deletions cut 8 bases from V and 2 bases from J, with 14 bases between. This CDR3 contains 14 residues. Germline V gene data show CDR1 as SEHNR and CDR2 as FQNEAQ (reference sequence). The CDR3 DNA sequence: TGTGCCAGCGGCCGGGACCAAATCACAGATACGCAGTATTTT. This encodes CASGRDQITDTQYF. Filled out from reference TRBV7-9 and TRBJ2-3, the complete variable domain reads DTGVSQNPRHKITKRGQNVTFRCDPISEHNRLYWYRQTLGQGPEFLTYFQNEAQLEKSRLLSDRFSAERPKGSFSTLEIQRTEQGDSAMYLCASGRDQITDTQYFGPGTRLTVL.

This clonotype was seen many times. This rearrangement joins TRBV29-1 to TRBJ1-2, with D possibly being TRBD1 (5 bases). CDR3 length: 12 residues. V lost 4 bases and J lost 8, with 14 bases in between. CDR1 and CDR2 from the germline V gene are SQVTM and ANQGSEA. CDR3 DNA sequence: TGCAGCGTTGGTCCGGGGGATGGAGGCTACACCTTC. Residues: CSVGPGDGGYTF.

This clonotype was counted at least ten times. The V and J genes are TRBV18 and TRBJ2-5; D is uncertain. The CDR3 covers 12 residues. Germline V gene sequence: CDR1 KGHSH, CDR2 LQKENI. The V end was cut by 3 bases, the J end by 6 bases, with 8 bases between. CDR3 nucleotide sequence: TGTGCCAGCTCACCGCAAACTCAGACCCAGTACTTC. Protein: CASSPQTQTQYF. Together with reference TRBV18 and TRBJ2-5, the CDR3 gives the full variable domain: NAGVMQNPRHLVRRRGQEARLRCSPMKGHSHVYWYRQLPEEGLKFMVYLQKENIIDESGMPKERFSAEFPKEGPSILRIQQVVRGDSAAYFCASSPQTQTQYFGPGTRLLVL.

This clonotype was detected ten times or more. The CDR3: CASSVDVGYSSYEQYF. CDR3 nucleotides: TGTGCCAGCAGCGTAGATGTCGGGTACTCTTCCTACGAGCAGTACTTC. The chain is built from TRBV9 and TRBJ2-7; D gene uncertain. This CDR3 comprises 16 residues. Trimming shortened V by 0 bases and J by 1 base, and 14 bases separated the two germline ends. Germline values: CDR1 SGDLS, CDR2 YYNGEE.

Ten or more counts support this clonotype. The V gene is TRBV6-5, the J gene TRBJ1-2; D gene uncertain. The CDR3 contains 13 residues. The V gene's germline CDR1 is MNHEY and CDR2 SVGAGI. With 2 bases removed from V and 4 bases from J, the gap between germline ends came to 8 bases. The CDR3 reads CASSYESAYGYTF. CDR3 in DNA: TGTGCCAGCAGTTACGAGTCCGCCTATGGCTACACCTTC.

This clonotype was detected many times. J is TRBJ1-2 and V is TRBV18, with 9 bases fitting TRBD1. CDR3 length: 14 residues. Germline loops: CDR1 KGHSH, CDR2 LQKENI. V gave up 4 bases and J gave up 3 bases; unmatched junction bases: 3. The CDR3 DNA reads TGTGCCAGCTCACATCGGGACAGGGACTATGGCTACACCTTC. Its translation: CASSHRDRDYGYTF.

This clonotype was seen repeatedly, ten times or more. The V call is TRBV4-1, the J call TRBJ2-2; D gene ambiguous. V lost 0 bases to trimming and J lost 7 bases, with 12 bases between them. This CDR3 is built from 15 residues. The V gene's germline CDR1 is MGHRA and CDR2 YSYEKL. The CDR3 loop is CASSQEANVGGELFF. The CDR3 DNA is TGCGCCAGCAGCCAAGAGGCGAATGTAGGCGGGGAGCTGTTTTTT.

This clonotype has at least ten counts. The chain joins TRBV12-3 or TRBV12-4 to TRBJ1-2, with 9 bases fitting TRBD1. V shed 7 bases, J shed 6 bases, and the junction held 15 bases outside the gene matches. CDR3 length equals 16 residues. The CDR3 spells CASTETGQGRLDGYTF. For the CDR3, the DNA is TGTGCCAGCACTGAGACGGGACAGGGACGGTTGGATGGCTACACCTTC.